This TCR beta chain was recorded in a study of T cell responses to AZD1222 COVID-19 vaccine. The CDR3 covers 14 residues. V was shortened by 1 base and J by 4 bases, with 10 bases between the two germline ends. The germline V gene has CDR1 MNHEY and CDR2 SMNVEV (reference sequence). Investigators merged groups given second doses at roughly 4 or roughly 12 weeks. Repertoires were generated with immunoSEQ multiplex PCR, while TCRdb's copy carries only in-frame clones and drops some. The sample holds about 150,000 clones, 80% to 95% seen once. Comment on this clone: Its antigen remains unknown.

Study-wide results and limits: Dominant CD4 TCR responses targeted spike regions 160-218 and 743-854. Spike-specific TCRs gained breadth and depth after people received two AZD1222 doses. Donors skewed white British and female; clonal diversity was possibly underestimated.

The sequence came from an adult who received the AZD1222 COVID-19 vaccine. J is TRBJ1-2 and V is TRBV27; D remains ambiguous. This material consisted of peripheral blood, taken 28 days after the second AZD1222 dose. In nucleotides, the CDR3 is TGTGCCAGCAGTTTATATCGAGGGAGCTATGGCTACACCTTC. Its translation: CASSLYRGSYGYTF.